This TCR beta chain was identified during a study of T-cell memory formation after mild COVID-19. The wider study: In these data, TCR clusters were largely donor specific.

The V gene's germline CDR1 is SQVTM and CDR2 ANQGSEA. The CDR3 is 10 residues long. Trimming stripped 7 bases from V and 4 bases from J, with 7 bases between. The sample holds a few counts of this clonotype. It was 5'RACE with constant-segment primers that produced the TCR alpha and TCR beta cDNA libraries, which carried sample barcodes and UMIs. From the 5' RACE reads, TCRdb called clonotypes with MiXCR, one entry per CDR3 protein. The table records roughly 400,000 distinct CDR3 sequences, 20% to 25% of them present only once. The TCR comes from an adult woman who had mild COVID-19 (a few samples of this study predate the infection). Cell type and time point are not known. The rearrangement joins TRBV29-1 to TRBJ2-5; D ambiguous. The sequencing input was PBMCs or a T cell subset sorted from them (not recorded which). CDR3 amino acids: CSASVETQYF. DNA for the CDR3: TGCAGCGCCTCGGTAGAGACCCAGTACTTC. Drawing the rest from reference TRBV29-1 and TRBJ2-5, the complete variable domain is SAVISQKPSRDICQRGTSLTIQCQVDSQVTMMFWYRQQPGQSLTLIATANQGSEATYESGFVIDKFPISRPNLTFSTLTVSNMSPEDSSIYLCSASVETQYFGPGTRLLVL.